This TCR beta chain was sequenced in a study of blood T cell repertoires in COVID-19. Study information: Sites in the United States, Italy and Spain provided acute and convalescent COVID-19 samples. The analysed material was cDNA or gDNA that came from T cells, B-cell-depleted T cells, or PBMCs.

While infection was still active, Seattle patients were enrolled and then followed longitudinally. V shed 3 bases, J shed 6 bases, and the junction held 13 bases outside the gene matches. The CDR3 is made up of 17 amino acids. In germline, CDR1 is KGHSH, CDR2 LQKENI. Per the authors' pipeline: The assay estimated nucleated cells by amplifying reference gene primers. Assay: immunoSEQ multiplex PCR; the TCRdb copy retains only in-frame clones and omits some. Clone size and the V and J calls come from that table; the DNA yielded D and trimming. The repertoire holds 45,000 to 65,000 clones, roughly four fifths seen once, with under 30% in the top ten.

Sequencing was performed on peripheral blood. V usage is TRBV18 and J usage is TRBJ1-5, with 8 bases aligning to TRBD1. The receptor's source is a woman aged 80 or over with COVID-19, enrolled during active disease. The CDR3 bases are TGTGCCAGCTCACCGTTCGGGGGACAGGCAGCACCTCAGCCCCAGCATTTT. As protein: CASSPFGGQAAPQPQHF.